This TCR beta chain was recovered during a study of blood T cells in healthy people across ages. In the study overall: Template switching caught about one barcoded beta molecule for each two T cells. Study-wide results and limits: The fall in TCR beta diversity per million T cells was roughly linear with age.

About this clonotype itself: Its antigen is unidentified. Compared with germline, one end of the junction differs, possibly owing to a read error.

CDR3 size: 18 residues. The V gene's germline CDR1 is MNHEY and CDR2 SMNVEV (reference sequence). Through a sample-barcoded 5' primer and a J-beta primer mix, a second PCR was run for roughly 6 to 11 cycles. With 12 random nucleotides, a template-switch adaptor tagged each individual cDNA molecule. Sequencing recovered at least 3 million CDR3-containing paired-end reads from each sample. MiXCR was run by TCRdb on the 5' RACE reads, yielding one entry per CDR3 protein. The sample records about a million distinct CDR3 sequences, 40% to 60% being singletons. The receptor was isolated from a man under 40 in good health. The source material was blood. The chain recombines TRBV27 with TRBJ2-6, with D maybe TRBD2 (6 bases). CDR3 in amino acids: CASSLSDPAGTGANVPTF. The CDR3 coding sequence is TGTGCCAGCAGTTTATCGGACCCGGCCGGGACTGGGGCCAACGTCCCGACTTTC.